This entry features one T cell receptor beta chain sequence. Its specificity is unknown. The CDR3 loop spans 14 amino acids. Trimming removed 6 bases at V and 4 bases at J, with 15 bases between. Looked up from germline, CDR1 is SNHLY and CDR2 is FYNNEI. TCRdb's copy holds only in-frame clones and misses some; the assay was immunoSEQ multiplex PCR. This table has a few hundred thousand clones, around 90% appearing once. These data originate in a study of cytomegalovirus exposure and HLA in healthy donors. Background on the study: A subsequent analysis reported that the 95 to 150 validation repertoires were produced on the same platform that had also been used for the roughly 670 first-cohort repertoires. Broader study findings: The study put some 160 TCR beta chains on its list as cytomegalovirus-associated. Reports described diagnosis of cytomegalovirus status by the classifier as highly specific and sensitive.

The sample taken for sequencing was PBMCs. This sequence originates from a woman aged 25-40 years in good health and CMV-seronegative. The chain joins TRBV2 to TRBJ1-1; D gene unclear. The CDR3 DNA sequence: TGTGCCAGCAGCGGCTGGACGGCGGGCACTGAAGCTTTCTTT. It codes for CASSGWTAGTEAFF.